The 10 T cell receptor beta chains presented below share a single source sample, sequenced in a study of T cell clonotyping in hematopoietic cell transplantation (dated by TCRdb to the early 2020s). The method was the immunoSEQ multiplex PCR assay. Here the immuneACCESS table is served through TCRdb, limited to in-frame sequences with V and J called. Missing clones are a known gap in these copies; in checked studies unresolved V genes cover under half, and the rest lacks a known reason. The sample table records around 15,000 clones; around 90% of these occur just once. The top ten constitute approximately 5% of the sample. The source material was peripheral blood mononuclear cells. The receptors were gathered from a man aged 40-49 years in good health. Some clones in this sample may be carry-over from other donors' samples.

J is TRBJ1-2 and V is TRBV2; D not resolved. Germline V lookup: CDR1 SNHLY, CDR2 FYNNEI. There are 12 residues in the CDR3. V was cut by 1 base and J by 3 bases, with 3 bases left in between. Here the CDR3 DNA reads TGTGCCAGCAGTGAAGGGGACTATGGCTACACCTTC. It yields the protein CASSEGDYGYTF.

The chain recombines TRBV4-1 with TRBJ1-1; 7 bases map to TRBD1. V was clipped by 4 bases and J by 0 bases; unmatched bases: 5. Germline loops: CDR1 MGHRA, CDR2 YSYEKL. The CDR3 consists of 15 residues. This chain's CDR3 is CASSLPGQLNTEAFF. As DNA, the CDR3 is TGCGCCAGCAGCCTACCGGGACAGCTGAACACTGAAGCTTTCTTT.

The chain couples TRBV25-1 to TRBJ1-4; 7 bases are a match to TRBD1. The V gene's germline CDR1 is MGHDK and CDR2 SYGVNS. V was pared by 3 bases and J by 4 bases, with 8 bases of the junction left unmatched. The CDR3 is 16 residues long. DNA for the CDR3: TGTGCCAGCAGTGAGCCCTCCAGGGGGGATAATGAAAAACTGTTTTTT. Translating gives CASSEPSRGDNEKLFF.

This chain joins TRBV30 and TRBJ2-7, with TRBD2 matching over 10 bases. The V and J ends lost 2 bases and 5 bases, in that order; junction bases with no gene match: 3. This CDR3 is built from 13 residues. The V gene's germline CDR1 is GTSNPN and CDR2 SVGIG (reference sequence). The CDR3 sequence is CAWSTSGVNEQYF. The CDR3 region has the DNA TGTGCCTGGAGTACTAGCGGGGTCAACGAGCAGTACTTC.

This chain uses TRBV5-4 with TRBJ2-3, with D hard to call. Looked up from germline, CDR1 is SGHNT and CDR2 is YYREEE (reference sequence). V was clipped by 2 bases and J by 3 bases, with 10 bases between them. CDR3 length: 14 amino acids. The CDR3 region has the DNA TGTGCCAGCAGCTTATACGAGAGAACAGATACGCAGTATTTT. It encodes CASSLYERTDTQYF. The variable domain in full, completed from reference TRBV5-4 and TRBJ2-3, reads ETGVTQSPTHLIKTRGQQVTLRCSSQSGHNTVSWYQQALGQGPQFIFQYYREEENGRGNFPPRFSGLQFPNYSSELNVNALELDDSALYLCASSLYERTDTQYFGPGTRLTVL.

This chain joins TRBV6-5 and TRBJ2-7; D possibly corresponds to TRBD2 (6 bases). Trimming shortened V by 9 bases and J by 6 bases, and 15 bases separated the two germline ends. Germline CDR1 is MNHEY and CDR2 is SVGAGI. The CDR3 has 12 residues. The CDR3 loop is CASGTPYGEQYF. The CDR3 bases are TGTGCCAGTGGGACTCCCTACGGCGAGCAGTACTTC.

V is TRBV6-1 and J is TRBJ1-5; 7 nucleotides match TRBD1. The CDR3 loop spans 14 amino acids. V lost 4 bases, J lost 5 bases, and 5 bases stayed unmatched. Germline values: CDR1 MNHNS, CDR2 SASEGT. Written as DNA, the CDR3 is TGTGCCAGCAGTGCGGGGACAGATCATCAGCCCCAGCATTTT. This translates into CASSAGTDHQPQHF.

The chain uses TRBV2 and TRBJ1-2, with 9 bases lining up with TRBD1. This CDR3 spans 15 amino acids. Looked up from germline, CDR1 is SNHLY and CDR2 is FYNNEI. With 2 bases clipped from V and 4 bases from J, the junction kept 5 bases outside the gene matches. The CDR3 region is CASSEMGQGGYGYTF. CDR3 coding DNA: TGTGCCAGCAGTGAAATGGGACAGGGAGGCTATGGCTACACCTTC.

The V and J genes are TRBV5-4 and TRBJ2-5; 9 nucleotides agree with TRBD2. The CDR3 loop spans 16 amino acids. V lost 4 bases, J lost 4 bases, and 11 bases stayed unmatched. Germline V CDR1 and CDR2: SGHNT, YYREEE (reference sequence). The CDR3 loop is CASSPEGGRAGETQYF. The CDR3 bases are TGTGCCAGCAGCCCCGAGGGCGGGAGGGCCGGAGAGACCCAGTACTTC.

The V and J genes are TRBV5-8 and TRBJ1-1; D may be TRBD1 (5 bases). V shed 2 bases and J shed 2 bases, with 10 bases lying between them. Per germline, CDR1 SGHTS and CDR2 YDEGEE. The CDR3 runs to 14 residues. As DNA, the CDR3 is TGTGCCAGCAGCTTTGCAGGGATAAACACTGAAGCTTTCTTT. Translation: CASSFAGINTEAFF.